Reported below is one T cell receptor beta chain. Germline V gene sequence: CDR1 MGHRA, CDR2 YSYEKL. Trimming at V came to 3 bases and at J to 2 bases, leaving 2 bases not matched to a gene. The CDR3 extends over 14 amino acids. Some clones are missing from TCRdb's copy, which holds only in-frame ones; the method was immunoSEQ multiplex PCR. The sample lists 3,000 to 4,500 clones, approximately 93% occurring once. This specimen comes from a study of glioma-infiltrating T cells after dendritic cell vaccination. Study details: Samples are from glioblastoma patients in Phase I and II dendritic cell vaccine trials. Patients received three intradermal dendritic cell vaccine injections at biweekly intervals.

This rearrangement joins TRBV4-1 to TRBJ2-7; 9 bases line up with TRBD2. This receptor was identified in a human donor with glioblastoma. The sample here was blood, taken before dendritic cell vaccination. The CDR3 sequence: CASSHPSGTYEQYF. The CDR3 DNA reads as TGCGCCAGCAGCCACCCTAGCGGGACCTACGAGCAGTACTTC.